The rows below give T cell receptor beta chains drawn from one sample of a study of blood T cell repertoires in COVID-19. TCRdb's table, derived via immunoSEQ multiplex PCR, lists solely in-frame clones and lacks some. The data hold about 110,000 clones, with around 82% observed a single time. Input material: peripheral blood. The receptors were sampled from a woman aged 50 to 65 with acute or convalescent COVID-19. The CDR3 runs from the conserved cysteine through the conserved F or W. D genes are given only for firm matches. The size of a clone is reported for some rows only, either as once, few or many, or as a class for expanded clones.

D	size	V	J	DNA	CDR3
TRBD1	-	TRBV5-1	TRBJ1-2	TGCGCCAGCAGCCCACCGACAGGGAACGGCTACACCTTC	CASSPPTGNGYTF
TRBD1	-	TRBV4-2	TRBJ1-2	TGTGCCAGCAGCCTTCGACAGGGGGCCAGCTATGGCTACACCTTC	CASSLRQGASYGYTF
TRBD1	-	TRBV29-1	TRBJ1-1	TGCAGCTCACGACAGGGGAGAACTGAAGCTTTCTTT	CSSRQGRTEAFF
TRBD1	-	TRBV9	TRBJ2-1	TGTGCCAGCAGCGGAAGACAGGGGGCCTACAATGAGCAGTTCTTC	CASSGRQGAYNEQFF
-	-	TRBV19	TRBJ2-5	TGTGCCAGTAGAGGGGAAGAGACCCAGTACTTC	CASRGEETQYF
-	-	TRBV5-6	TRBJ2-3	TGTGCCAGCAGCTTCCAGGGGAGAGGAGATACGCAGTATTTT	CASSFQGRGDTQYF
TRBD1	-	TRBV6-5	TRBJ1-2	TGTGCCAGCAACGGACTAGGGACAGGGTATGGCTACACCTTC	CASNGLGTGYGYTF
-	-	TRBV12-3/TRBV12-4	TRBJ1-1	TGTGCCAGCAGGTACAGGCTGAACACTGAAGCTTTCTTT	CASRYRLNTEAFF
-	-	TRBV19	TRBJ1-1	TGTGCCAGTAGTATGTTGGGGCTCCAAGCTTTCTTT	CASSMLGLQAFF
TRBD1	-	TRBV27	TRBJ2-6	TGTGCCAGCAGTTCCGGGACAGGGCACAATGGGGCCAACGTCCTGACTTTC	CASSSGTGHNGANVLTF
TRBD1	-	TRBV7-2	TRBJ1-3	TGTGCCAGCAGCTTTTCCGGGACAGCCATCTCTGGAAACACCATATATTTT	CASSFSGTAISGNTIYF
-	-	TRBV2	TRBJ2-7	TGTGCCAGCAGACAGGGTGAGCCGTACGAGCAGTACTTC	CASRQGEPYEQYF
-	-	TRBV6-4	TRBJ2-2	TGTGCCAGCAGTTCCTCAAAGACCTCGGGCGGGGAGCTGTTTTTT	CASSSSKTSGGELFF
-	-	TRBV20-1	TRBJ2-5	TGCAGTGCTGAACTGGGGGGGCTTGACAACTTC	CSAELGGLDNF
-	few	TRBV9	TRBJ2-5	TGTGCCAGCAGCGTATTCGATTCAGGTTTCCAAGAGACCCAGTACTTC	CASSVFDSGFQETQYF
-	-	TRBV5-6	TRBJ2-3	TGTGCCAGCAGCCCCGGGGTTACTACAGATACGCAGTATTTT	CASSPGVTTDTQYF
TRBD1	-	TRBV6-6	TRBJ1-6	TGTGCCAGCAGTTCGCATACAGGGGACAATTCACCCCTCCACTTT	CASSSHTGDNSPLHF
-	-	TRBV28	TRBJ1-1	TGTGCCAGCACCACCCAGGGTAACACTGAAGCTTTCTTT	CASTTQGNTEAFF
-	medium-sized	TRBV20-1	TRBJ1-3	TGCAGTGCTATTGACAGATCTGGAAACACCATATATTTT	CSAIDRSGNTIYF
-	-	TRBV5-1	TRBJ1-2	TGCGCCAGCAGCTTCGACAGCCAGGGGGGCTACACCTTC	CASSFDSQGGYTF
TRBD1	-	TRBV19	TRBJ1-2	TGTGCCAGTAGCACAGGGGGAGTTTGGAACTATGGCTACACCTTC	CASSTGGVWNYGYTF
TRBD1	-	TRBV9	TRBJ1-2	TGTGCCAGCAGCGAGGGCCCCTCGGGACAGAACTATGGCTACACCTTC	CASSEGPSGQNYGYTF
-	-	TRBV12-5	TRBJ2-5	TGTGCTAGTGGTCCCCAGAGTCCGGGAGAGACCCAGTACTTC	CASGPQSPGETQYF